One and the same sample provided the 27 T cell receptor beta chains below, sequenced in a study of T cell responses to AZD1222 COVID-19 vaccine. TCRdb's copy holds only in-frame clones and misses some; the assay was immunoSEQ multiplex PCR. Counted here are over 150,000 clones, approximately 90% occurring once; the ten biggest clones make up approximately 3.7%. The specimen comprised peripheral blood, sampled 28 days after the second AZD1222 dose. These receptor sequences come from an adult who received the AZD1222 COVID-19 vaccine.

This rearrangement joins TRBV29-1 to TRBJ2-7; weak D call: TRBD1 (6 bases). The V end lost 4 bases, the J end lost 2 bases, and 15 bases lay between the germline ends. There are 14 residues in the CDR3. Germline V lookup: CDR1 SQVTM, CDR2 ANQGSEA. In nucleotides, the CDR3 is TGCAGCGTTGCGCCTCAGCAGGGGACCTACGAGCAGTACTTC. Protein sequence: CSVAPQQGTYEQYF.

The chain uses TRBV12-5 and TRBJ1-1, with D unresolved. Trimming took off 0 bases at V and 8 bases at J, with 10 bases between the two ends. CDR3 length equals 13 residues. Germline CDR1 LGHNT, CDR2 FRNRAP. CDR3 bases: TGTGCTAGTGGTTTGGTTTCGGCGGGAGAAGCTTTCTTT. This translates into CASGLVSAGEAFF.

The chain has TRBV27 and TRBJ2-7; tentatively, D is TRBD2 (5 bases). The CDR3 covers 15 residues. Germline V gives CDR1 MNHEY, CDR2 SMNVEV (reference sequence). V lost 2 bases to trimming and J lost 3 bases, with 14 bases between them. The CDR3 loop is CASSLGRPAVYEQYF. The CDR3 region has the DNA TGTGCCAGCAGTTTAGGAAGACCAGCGGTCTACGAGCAGTACTTC.

CDR3 DNA: TGCGCCAGCAGCCAAGATAATACAGTGTTTGAGCAGTTCTTC. This sequence encodes CASSQDNTVFEQFF. The gene calls are TRBV4-3 and TRBJ2-1; D is ambiguous. The ends were cut back, 0 bases at V and 9 bases at J, with 12 bases in the middle. The CDR3 spans 14 residues. Germline assignment: CDR1 LGHNA and CDR2 YSLEER.

The rearrangement joins TRBV6-2 or TRBV6-3 to TRBJ2-7, with D hard to call. Germline-derived CDR1 and CDR2 are MNHEY and SVGEGT. The germline V and J ends were trimmed by 4 bases and 2 bases, with 9 bases remaining between them. This CDR3 is 13 amino acids long. The CDR3 nucleotides read TGTGCCAGCAGTTCAGCCTACCCCTACGAGCAGTACTTC. This encodes CASSSAYPYEQYF.

The CDR3 sequence is CASSSPRLGNIQYF. In DNA, the CDR3 is TGTGCCAGCAGCTCCCCCCGACTTGGAAACATTCAGTACTTC. This sequence joins TRBV11-2 and TRBJ2-4; D call uncertain. CDR1 is SGHAT and CDR2 is FQNNGV in the germline V gene. With 4 bases removed from V and 6 bases from J, the gap between germline ends came to 13 bases. CDR3 size: 14 residues.

V is TRBV7-6 and J is TRBJ1-2; D gene unclear. Trimming pared 2 bases from V and 0 bases from J, leaving 10 bases between. Germline lookup yields CDR1 SGHVS and CDR2 FNYEAQ. The CDR3 extends over 15 amino acids. The CDR3, as DNA: TGTGCCAGCAGCTTAATATTGGATTCTAACTATGGCTACACCTTC. Translated, it gives CASSLILDSNYGYTF.

The rearrangement links TRBV30 to TRBJ1-1; 7 nucleotides agree with TRBD1. There are 14 residues in the CDR3. CDR1 and CDR2 from the germline V gene are GTSNPN and SVGIG (reference sequence). Trimming at V came to 1 base and at J to 1 base, leaving 3 bases not matched to a gene. CDR3 in amino acids: CAWSEGQQNTEAFF. The CDR3 coding sequence is TGTGCCTGGAGTGAGGGACAGCAGAACACTGAAGCTTTCTTT.

The chain links TRBV19 to TRBJ2-2; the D gene could be TRBD1 or TRBD2 (5 bases each). V was trimmed by 3 bases and J by 4 bases, leaving 18 bases between them. Germline V gene lookup returns CDR1 LNHDA and CDR2 SQIVND (reference sequence). CDR3 length equals 17 residues. The CDR3 DNA follows: TGTGCCAGTAGTATCCCGTGGCGAGGGGACCCCACCGGGGAGCTGTTTTTT. Protein sequence: CASSIPWRGDPTGELFF.

The V and J genes are TRBV4-2 and TRBJ2-7; TRBD2 is a possible D gene (6 bases). The CDR3 runs 14 residues. The germline gives CDR1 LGHNA, CDR2 YNFKEQ. The ends were cut back, 2 bases at V and 3 bases at J, with 11 bases in the middle. DNA for the CDR3: TGTGCCAGCAGCCAACCGGGACTCCTCTACGAGCAGTACTTC. Its protein is CASSQPGLLYEQYF.

The rearrangement links TRBV6-4 to TRBJ2-1; 8 positions match TRBD2. Germline trimming cut 6 bases from V and 0 bases from J; bases unmatched to any gene: 10. The V gene's germline CDR1 is MRHNA and CDR2 SNTAGT. This CDR3 spans 17 amino acids. In DNA, the CDR3 is TGTGCCAGCAGCCGGGGGGTGAGCGGGAGCTCCTACAATGAGCAGTTCTTC. Its translation is CASSRGVSGSSYNEQFF.

The chain carries TRBV28 and TRBJ1-2; D not certain. Trimming took 4 bases from V and 8 from J, leaving 17 bases between them. The CDR3 extends over 14 amino acids. The germline V gene has CDR1 MDHEN and CDR2 SYDVKM. The CDR3 is CASSSQEEAGGYTF. The DNA for the CDR3 is TGTGCCAGCAGTTCCCAGGAGGAAGCGGGGGGCTACACCTTC.

This sequence joins TRBV24-1 and TRBJ2-2; D call uncertain. CDR1 KGHDR and CDR2 SFDVKD come from the germline V gene. The germline V and J ends were trimmed by 9 bases and 0 bases, with 10 bases remaining between them. This CDR3 has 14 residues. The CDR3 loop reads CATAERSNTGELFF. The CDR3 bases are TGTGCCACCGCGGAACGTTCGAACACCGGGGAGCTGTTTTTT.

The rearrangement links TRBV28 to TRBJ1-1; D not resolved. The CDR3 consists of 14 residues. CDR1 is MDHEN and CDR2 is SYDVKM in the germline V gene. V lost 5 bases, J lost 0 bases, and 10 bases lay in between. DNA for the CDR3: TGTGCCAGCAGTCTCGCTGCCATGAACACTGAAGCTTTCTTT. This sequence encodes CASSLAAMNTEAFF.

The chain has TRBV3-1 (or the pseudogene TRBV3-2) and TRBJ2-3; D call uncertain. The CDR3 covers 13 residues. V dropped 4 bases and J dropped 6 bases, with 11 bases sitting between them. The germline CDR1 and CDR2 sequences are LGHDT and YNNKEL (reference sequence). The CDR3 DNA sequence: TGTGCCAGCAGCCCCCGGTGGGGTGATACGCAGTATTTT. It translates to CASSPRWGDTQYF.

The V call is TRBV23-1, the J call TRBJ2-1; D uncertain. TRBV23-1 is an open reading frame whose function is uncertain. This CDR3 contains 17 residues. The V end lost 0 bases, the J end lost 0 bases, and 12 bases lay between the germline ends. The CDR3 DNA follows: TGCGCCAGCAGTCAATCGTTCGGCGTGAGCTCCTACAATGAGCAGTTCTTC. Amino acid sequence: CASSQSFGVSSYNEQFF.

The V gene is TRBV19, the J gene TRBJ1-1, with unresolved D. CDR1 is LNHDA, CDR2 SQIVND, per germline (reference sequence). The CDR3 is 14 residues long. Trimming left V 3 bases short and J 7 bases short, with 15 bases between. The CDR3 loop is CASSMTGNPNEAFF. CDR3 nucleotide sequence: TGTGCCAGTAGTATGACCGGGAACCCGAATGAAGCTTTCTTT.

The rearrangement uses TRBV5-1 and TRBJ2-5; TRBD1 matches at 7 bases. V lost 4 bases, J lost 4 bases, and 16 bases stayed unmatched. Germline CDR1 reads SGHRS; CDR2 reads YFSETQ. This CDR3 is built from 17 residues. CDR3 in amino acids: CASSPAREQGWGETQYF. In DNA, the CDR3 is TGCGCCAGCAGCCCAGCCCGGGAACAGGGGTGGGGAGAGACCCAGTACTTC.

This chain uses TRBV7-8 with TRBJ2-7; 9 positions match TRBD2. Germline V CDR1 and CDR2: SGHVS, FQNEAQ. The CDR3 spans 15 residues. Trimming removed 7 bases from V and 6 bases from J; junction bases left unmatched: 13. CDR3 in amino acids: CASTRDAGGQGEQYF. The CDR3 DNA is TGTGCCAGCACCCGGGATGCGGGAGGGCAAGGCGAGCAGTACTTC.

This clone came up once. The rearrangement joins TRBV28 to TRBJ1-3; D is perhaps TRBD1 (5 bases). Trimming cost V 7 bases and J 1 base, with 23 bases left between them. The germline gives CDR1 MDHEN, CDR2 SYDVKM. The CDR3 covers 18 residues. Here the CDR3 reads CASIPGGRSSGSGNTIYF. The DNA for the CDR3 is TGTGCCAGCATCCCTGGGGGACGGAGCAGTGGGTCTGGAAACACCATATATTTT. Using reference TRBV28 and TRBJ1-3 for the parts outside the CDR3, the full variable domain is DVKVTQSSRYLVKRTGEKVFLECVQDMDHENMFWYRQDPGLGLRLIYFSYDVKMKEKGDIPEGYSVSREKKERFSLILESASTNQTSMYLCASIPGGRSSGSGNTIYFGEGSWLTVV.

The chain links TRBV28 to TRBJ1-4; D uncertain. The V gene's germline CDR1 is MDHEN and CDR2 SYDVKM. Trimming shortened V by 6 bases and J by 9 bases, and 11 bases separated the two germline ends. This CDR3 has 12 amino acids. The CDR3 region has the DNA TGTGCCAGCAGCCTTGACCAGAAAAAACTGTTTTTT. It specifies CASSLDQKKLFF. The entire variable domain, with the rest obtained from reference TRBV28 and TRBJ1-4, is as follows: DVKVTQSSRYLVKRTGEKVFLECVQDMDHENMFWYRQDPGLGLRLIYFSYDVKMKEKGDIPEGYSVSREKKERFSLILESASTNQTSMYLCASSLDQKKLFFGSGTQLSVL.

The chain links TRBV12-3 or TRBV12-4 to TRBJ2-1; D uncertain. With 8 bases removed from V and 10 bases from J, the gap between germline ends came to 9 bases. The CDR3 runs to 10 residues. In DNA form, the CDR3 reads TGTGCCAGCGGCAGGCAAGAGCAGTTCTTC. This translates into CASGRQEQFF.

The genes are TRBV6-5 and TRBJ1-5, with D unresolved. Germline-derived CDR1 and CDR2 are MNHEY and SVGAGI. Trimming cost V 2 bases and J 5 bases, with 7 bases left between them. The CDR3 has 13 residues. The CDR3 sequence: CASSYTRDQPQHF. CDR3 DNA sequence: TGTGCCAGCAGTTACACCCGGGATCAGCCCCAGCATTTT.

The table lists this clone with a few counts. This rearrangement joins TRBV13 to TRBJ1-1; TRBD1 is a possible D gene (6 bases). The CDR3 has 14 amino acids. The germline gives CDR1 PRHDT, CDR2 FYEKMQ (reference sequence). Trimming pared 4 bases from V and 8 bases from J, leaving 17 bases between. The CDR3 DNA reads as TGTGCCAGCAGCTCCTTCTTTAAAGACAGGGAAGCTTTCTTT. Protein sequence: CASSSFFKDREAFF.

The sample holds a few counts of this clone. The chain combines TRBV6-5 with TRBJ2-1, with a possible D match to TRBD2 (5 bases). The CDR3 has 13 amino acids. Germline V gene sequence: CDR1 MNHEY, CDR2 SVGAGI. The V end was cut by 2 bases, the J end by 10 bases, with 12 bases between. The CDR3 sequence: CASSYGGSAEQFF. CDR3 bases: TGTGCCAGCAGTTACGGTGGTAGCGCGGAGCAGTTCTTC.

The J gene is TRBJ2-7, the V gene TRBV18; tentatively, D is TRBD1 (6 bases). Trimming removed 2 bases at V and 7 bases at J, with 12 bases between. In germline, CDR1 is KGHSH, CDR2 LQKENI. CDR3 size: 13 residues. CDR3: CASSPSQGREQYF. The DNA of the CDR3 is TGTGCCAGCTCACCAAGCCAGGGGCGAGAGCAGTACTTC. Looking up the rest from reference TRBV18 and TRBJ2-7 gives the full variable domain: NAGVMQNPRHLVRRRGQEARLRCSPMKGHSHVYWYRQLPEEGLKFMVYLQKENIIDESGMPKERFSAEFPKEGPSILRIQQVVRGDSAAYFCASSPSQGREQYFGPGTRLTVT.

This chain uses TRBV7-6 with TRBJ2-7; D might be TRBD1 or TRBD2, each matching 5 bases. V was clipped by 5 bases and J by 4 bases, with 15 bases between them. Germline-derived CDR1 and CDR2 are SGHVS and FNYEAQ. CDR3 length equals 14 residues. For the CDR3, the DNA is TGTGCCAGCAGCGCCGATTGGGGCGGGTACGAGCAGTACTTC. Its translation is CASSADWGGYEQYF.